The 18 T cell receptor beta chains given below trace back to one sample, sequenced in a study of STAT5B mutations in CD4+ large granular lymphocyte leukemia. Clones were read by immunoSEQ multiplex PCR, and TCRdb kept only the in-frame ones, dropping some. The sample has some 41,000 clones; 70% to 85% are singletons. The sample was CD4+ T cells from blood buffy coats. The receptors here all came from a human donor in good health.

The chain uses TRBV15 and TRBJ1-5, with D maybe TRBD1 (6 bases). Germline V gene data show CDR1 as LNHNV and CDR2 as YYDKDF (reference sequence). Trimming cost V 0 bases and J 7 bases, with 13 bases left between them. The CDR3 covers 15 residues. DNA of the CDR3: TGTGCCACCAGCAGAGAAGAACAGGGTTGGCAGCCCCAGCATTTT. Protein product: CATSREEQGWQPQHF.

The genes are TRBV21-1 and TRBJ1-5; the table's D call, TRBD1, was not checked against the DNA. TRBV21-1 is an annotated pseudogene. This CDR3 region has 17 residues. In nucleotides, the CDR3 is TGTGCCAGCAGCCAAGACGACAGGGGAAGAAGCAATCAGCCCCAGCATTTT. It yields the protein CASSQDDRGRSNQPQHF.

In this sample, this clone turned up once. The chain recombines TRBV7-2 with TRBJ2-3; unclear D gene. Germline V lookup: CDR1 SGHTA, CDR2 FQGNSA. CDR3 length equals 12 residues. V shed 5 bases and J shed 8 bases, with 11 bases lying between them. DNA for the CDR3: TGTGCCAGCAGCACTCAAGCTGTTACGCAGTATTTT. Its protein is CASSTQAVTQYF.

This clone was detected once. The chain joins TRBV4-3 to TRBJ1-2; D might be TRBD1 (5 bases). From germline, CDR1 is LGHNA and CDR2 YSLEER. The CDR3 has 14 amino acids. V was shortened by 5 bases and J by 2 bases, with 12 bases between the two germline ends. The CDR3 sequence: CASSAQGVNYGYTF. The DNA of the CDR3 is TGCGCCAGCAGCGCCCAGGGAGTAAACTATGGCTACACCTTC.

The rearrangement uses TRBV28 and TRBJ1-1, with TRBD1 matching over 7 bases. The CDR3 consists of 16 residues. The trim removed 6 bases at V and 7 bases at J, leaving 17 bases unmatched. CDR1 is MDHEN, CDR2 SYDVKM, per germline. This CDR3 reads CASSLPQGQENFEAFF. In DNA, the CDR3 is TGTGCCAGCAGCCTTCCCCAAGGACAGGAAAACTTTGAAGCTTTCTTT. Filled out from reference TRBV28 and TRBJ1-1, the complete variable domain reads DVKVTQSSRYLVKRTGEKVFLECVQDMDHENMFWYRQDPGLGLRLIYFSYDVKMKEKGDIPEGYSVSREKKERFSLILESASTNQTSMYLCASSLPQGQENFEAFFGQGTRLTVV.

The gene calls are TRBV19 and TRBJ1-5, with D possibly being TRBD1 (5 bases). The CDR3 has 15 amino acids. V dropped 4 bases and J dropped 2 bases, with 12 bases sitting between them. CDR1 and CDR2 from the germline V gene are LNHDA and SQIVND (reference sequence). The CDR3: CASSRSQGRNQPQHF. As DNA, the CDR3 is TGTGCCAGTAGTAGGTCCCAGGGTCGCAATCAGCCCCAGCATTTT.

V and J are TRBV10-1 and TRBJ2-7; TRBD2 is a possible D gene (5 bases). Germline V gene data show CDR1 as WNHNN and CDR2 as SYGVQD (reference sequence). Trimming cost V 4 bases and J 3 bases, with 19 bases left between them. The CDR3 consists of 16 residues. CDR3 DNA: TGCGCCAGCAGTGGCCTTAACCTTAGAGGACTCTACGAGCAGTACTTC. The encoded protein is CASSGLNLRGLYEQYF.

The gene calls are TRBV18 and TRBJ2-7, with 10 bases identical to TRBD1. Per the germline V gene, CDR1 is KGHSH and CDR2 is LQKENI. CDR3 length equals 17 residues. J gave up 7 bases and V 6 bases, and 18 bases lay outside the gene matches. CDR3 DNA: TGTGCCAGCTCGTCGACAGGGGGCGGCGAGACGGAGGGGGAGCAGTACTTC. This translates into CASSSTGGGETEGEQYF.

This chain joins TRBV5-4 and TRBJ2-5; 12 nucleotides align to TRBD2. The CDR3 is made up of 16 amino acids. Germline assignment: CDR1 SGHNT and CDR2 YYREEE (reference sequence). V shed 4 bases and J 5 bases; nucleotides not matched to a gene: 9. The CDR3 loop reads CASSTGLAGRGETQYF. In nucleotides, the CDR3 is TGTGCCAGCAGCACCGGACTAGCGGGACGGGGGGAGACCCAGTACTTC.

This chain uses TRBV19 with TRBJ1-5; no firm D call. Trimming left V 6 bases short and J 0 bases short, with 12 bases between. CDR1 LNHDA and CDR2 SQIVND come from the germline V gene (reference sequence). This CDR3 is built from 15 residues. The CDR3 region has the DNA TGTGCCAGTAGCTCATTAGGATATAGCAATCAGCCCCAGCATTTT. Amino acid sequence: CASSSLGYSNQPQHF.

The chain combines TRBV7-2 with TRBJ2-7; tentatively, D is TRBD1 (5 bases). Germline CDR1 SGHTA, CDR2 FQGNSA. The length of the CDR3 is 15 residues. Between the trimmed V and J ends, which lost 1 base and 2 bases, there was a span of 12 bases. CDR3 protein: CASSLGQTGPYEQYF. The CDR3 DNA sequence: TGTGCCAGCAGCTTAGGACAGACTGGCCCCTACGAGCAGTACTTC. The full variable domain, rest sourced from reference TRBV7-2 and TRBJ2-7, is GAGVSQSPSNKVTEKGKDVELRCDPISGHTALYWYRQSLGQGLEFLIYFQGNSAPDKSGLPSDRFSAERTGGSVSTLTIQRTQQEDSAVYLCASSLGQTGPYEQYFGPGTRLTVT.

The chain combines TRBV27 with TRBJ2-7; the D call may be TRBD1 or TRBD2 (5 bases each). CDR1 and CDR2 (germline): MNHEY, SMNVEV (reference sequence). The CDR3 runs to 15 residues. Trimming removed 2 bases from V and 0 bases from J, with 11 bases in between. Written as DNA, the CDR3 is TGTGCCAGCAGTTTAGGGGGTACGAGCTCCTACGAGCAGTACTTC. Amino acids: CASSLGGTSSYEQYF.

The rearrangement joins TRBV2 to TRBJ1-6; the match to TRBD1 covers 7 bases. The CDR3 spans 14 residues. Trimming at V came to 6 bases and at J to 9 bases, leaving 8 bases not matched to a gene. The germline V gene encodes CDR1 SNHLY and CDR2 FYNNEI. CDR3 sequence: CASSTRQGSSPLHF. CDR3 bases: TGTGCCAGCAGCACCAGACAGGGAAGTTCACCCCTCCACTTT.

The rearrangement joins TRBV18 to TRBJ2-2; D is ambiguous. This CDR3 is built from 14 residues. The germline V gene has CDR1 KGHSH and CDR2 LQKENI. V shed 1 base and J shed 1 base, with 4 bases lying between them. CDR3 amino acids: CASSPLMNTGELFF. CDR3 DNA sequence: TGTGCCAGCTCACCACTAATGAACACCGGGGAGCTGTTTTTT.

The chain recombines TRBV7-2 with TRBJ1-5; D is perhaps TRBD1 (5 bases). Between the trimmed V and J ends, which lost 4 bases and 0 bases, there was a span of 10 bases. Germline CDR1 is SGHTA and CDR2 is FQGNSA. There are 15 residues in the CDR3. The CDR3 DNA is TGTGCCAGCAGCTCCCAGGGCCCTAGCAATCAGCCCCAGCATTTT. It translates to CASSSQGPSNQPQHF.

The chain links TRBV30 to TRBJ2-7; 7 bases are shared with TRBD2. The CDR3 totals 14 residues. CDR1 and CDR2 (germline): GTSNPN, SVGIG (reference sequence). Germline trimming cut 2 bases from V and 3 bases from J; bases unmatched to any gene: 7. CDR3 region: CAWSPQAGRYEQYF. DNA of the CDR3: TGTGCCTGGAGTCCTCAAGCGGGACGCTACGAGCAGTACTTC.

This sequence joins TRBV7-2 and TRBJ2-5; 8 bases align to TRBD2. J gave up 5 bases and V 2 bases, and 4 bases lay outside the gene matches. Germline loops: CDR1 SGHTA, CDR2 FQGNSA. This CDR3 has 14 amino acids. The CDR3 DNA is TGTGCCAGCAGCTTAACGGGGGGGGCGGAGACCCAGTACTTC. This sequence encodes CASSLTGGAETQYF.

The chain employs TRBV9 and TRBJ1-4; perhaps TRBD1 as D (5 bases). There are 17 residues in the CDR3. In germline, CDR1 is SGDLS, CDR2 YYNGEE. V was pared by 4 bases and J by 0 bases, with 16 bases between. The CDR3 spells CASSPREGGTTNEKLFF. CDR3 in DNA: TGTGCCAGCAGCCCCAGGGAGGGAGGGACAACTAATGAAAAACTGTTTTTT.